This TCR beta chain was identified during a study of T cell repertoires in cytomegalovirus infection. Study-level results: In two of eight donors, the top clonotype was HLA-C-restricted CMV-specific. Summed frequency of shared TCR beta families picked out CMV carriers who also had the relevant HLA.

TCRdb independently ran MiXCR on the reads; one entry per CDR3 protein. The sample shows hundreds of thousands of distinct CDR3 sequences, 35% to 45% of them seen only once. The CDR3 runs 12 residues. V was cut by 5 bases and J by 9 bases, with 11 bases left in between. Germline values: CDR1 SGHTA, CDR2 FQGNSA. This clonotype was observed at least ten times. Its antigen is still unknown. The sample was PBMCs. The chain combines TRBV7-2 with TRBJ2-4; the D call may be TRBD1 or TRBD2 (5 bases each). The clonotype was recovered from a human donor in good health (CMV status not recorded). Some clones in this sample may be carry-over from other donors' samples. The CDR3 region has the DNA TGTGCCAGCAGCGCCTCCGGGACCATTCAGTACTTC. Translated: CASSASGTIQYF.